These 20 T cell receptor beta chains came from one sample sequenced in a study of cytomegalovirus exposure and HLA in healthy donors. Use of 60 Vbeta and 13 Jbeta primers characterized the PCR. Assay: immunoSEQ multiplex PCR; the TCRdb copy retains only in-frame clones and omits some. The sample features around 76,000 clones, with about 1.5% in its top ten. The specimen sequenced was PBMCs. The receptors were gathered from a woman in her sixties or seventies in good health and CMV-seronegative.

Written as DNA, the CDR3 is TGTGCCAGCTCACCGGGGGGGGACAATCGAAACTATGGCTACACCTTC. Translated, it gives CASSPGGDNRNYGYTF. V usage is TRBV18 and J usage is TRBJ1-2; D is perhaps TRBD1 (6 bases). Trimming removed 3 bases at V and 2 bases at J, with 16 bases between. CDR3 length equals 16 residues. The germline gives CDR1 KGHSH, CDR2 LQKENI.

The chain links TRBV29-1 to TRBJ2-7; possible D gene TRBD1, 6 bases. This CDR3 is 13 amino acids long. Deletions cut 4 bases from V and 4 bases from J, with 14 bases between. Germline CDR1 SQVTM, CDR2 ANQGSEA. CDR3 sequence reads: CSVGRQESYEQYF. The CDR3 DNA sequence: TGCAGCGTTGGGAGACAGGAAAGTTACGAGCAGTACTTC.

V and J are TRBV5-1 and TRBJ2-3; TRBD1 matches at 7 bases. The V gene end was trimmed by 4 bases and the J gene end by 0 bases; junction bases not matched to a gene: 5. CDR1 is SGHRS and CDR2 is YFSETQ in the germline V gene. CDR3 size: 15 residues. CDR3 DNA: TGCGCCAGCAGCCTTACGGGACAGAGCACAGATACGCAGTATTTT. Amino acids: CASSLTGQSTDTQYF. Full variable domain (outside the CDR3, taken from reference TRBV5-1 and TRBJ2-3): KAGVTQTPRYLIKTRGQQVTLSCSPISGHRSVSWYQQTPGQGLQFLFEYFSETQRNKGNFPGRFSGRQFSNSRSEMNVSTLELGDSALYLCASSLTGQSTDTQYFGPGTRLTVL.

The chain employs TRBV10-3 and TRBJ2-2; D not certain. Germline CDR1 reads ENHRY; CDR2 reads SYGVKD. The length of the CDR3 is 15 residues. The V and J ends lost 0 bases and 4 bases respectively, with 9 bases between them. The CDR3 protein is CAISESSLTTGELFF. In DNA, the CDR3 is TGTGCCATCAGTGAGTCGTCACTCACCACCGGGGAGCTGTTTTTT.

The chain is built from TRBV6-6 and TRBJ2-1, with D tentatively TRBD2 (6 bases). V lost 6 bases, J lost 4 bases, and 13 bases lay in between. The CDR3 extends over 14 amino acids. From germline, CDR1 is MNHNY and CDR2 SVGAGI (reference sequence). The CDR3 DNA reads TGTGCCAGCAGCGGCGGGACTGGGTACAATGAGCAGTTCTTC. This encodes CASSGGTGYNEQFF.

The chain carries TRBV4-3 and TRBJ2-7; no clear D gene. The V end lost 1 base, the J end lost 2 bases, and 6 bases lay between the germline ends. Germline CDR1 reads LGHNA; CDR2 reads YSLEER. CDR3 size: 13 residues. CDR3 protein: CASSQGQTYEQYF. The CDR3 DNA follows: TGCGCCAGCAGCCAAGGCCAGACCTACGAGCAGTACTTC.

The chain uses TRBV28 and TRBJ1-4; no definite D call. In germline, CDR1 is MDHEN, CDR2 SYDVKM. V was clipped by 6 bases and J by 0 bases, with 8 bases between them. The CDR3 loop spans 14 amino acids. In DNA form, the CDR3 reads TGTGCCAGCAGCCCCAGATCAACTAATGAAAAACTGTTTTTT. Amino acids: CASSPRSTNEKLFF.

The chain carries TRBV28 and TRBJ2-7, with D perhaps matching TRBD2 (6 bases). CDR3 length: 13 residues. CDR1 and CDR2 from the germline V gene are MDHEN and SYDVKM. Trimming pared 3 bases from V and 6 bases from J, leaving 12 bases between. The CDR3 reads CASSLEGLGEQYF. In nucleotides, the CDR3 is TGTGCCAGCAGTTTGGAGGGTTTGGGCGAGCAGTACTTC.

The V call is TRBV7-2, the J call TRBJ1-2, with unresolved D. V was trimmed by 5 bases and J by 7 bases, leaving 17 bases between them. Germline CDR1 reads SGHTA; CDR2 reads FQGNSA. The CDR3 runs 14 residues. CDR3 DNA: TGTGCCAGCAGCCCCGACACCCATTTTGGTGGCTACACCTTC. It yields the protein CASSPDTHFGGYTF.

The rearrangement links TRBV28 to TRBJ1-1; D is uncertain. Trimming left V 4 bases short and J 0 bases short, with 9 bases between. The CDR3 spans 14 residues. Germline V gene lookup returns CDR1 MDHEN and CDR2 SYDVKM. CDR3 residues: CASSSGSVNTEAFF. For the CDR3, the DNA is TGTGCCAGCAGTTCAGGATCCGTGAACACTGAAGCTTTCTTT.

The DNA for the CDR3 is TGTGCCAGTAGTATCTGGAAGCGGGAACGGGGTGAGCAGTTCTTC. Protein product: CASSIWKRERGEQFF. The rearrangement links TRBV19 to TRBJ2-1, with TRBD2 matching 7 bases. V was clipped by 3 bases and J by 9 bases; unmatched bases: 11. Germline V gene sequence: CDR1 LNHDA, CDR2 SQIVND (reference sequence). The CDR3 totals 15 residues.

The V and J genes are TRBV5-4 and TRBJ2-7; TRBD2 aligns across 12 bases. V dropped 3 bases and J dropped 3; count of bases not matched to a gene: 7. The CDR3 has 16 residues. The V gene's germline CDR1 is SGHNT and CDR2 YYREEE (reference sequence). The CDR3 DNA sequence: TGTGCCAGCAGCTATTTTATGACTAGCGGGAGCTACGAGCAGTACTTC. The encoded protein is CASSYFMTSGSYEQYF.

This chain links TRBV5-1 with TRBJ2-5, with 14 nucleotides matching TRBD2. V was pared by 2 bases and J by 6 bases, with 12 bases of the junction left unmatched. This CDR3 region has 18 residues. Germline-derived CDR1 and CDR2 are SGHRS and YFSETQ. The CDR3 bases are TGCGCCAGCAGCTTCCGAGAGCGACTAGCGGGAGGGCCCCAGACCCAGTACTTC. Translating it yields CASSFRERLAGGPQTQYF.

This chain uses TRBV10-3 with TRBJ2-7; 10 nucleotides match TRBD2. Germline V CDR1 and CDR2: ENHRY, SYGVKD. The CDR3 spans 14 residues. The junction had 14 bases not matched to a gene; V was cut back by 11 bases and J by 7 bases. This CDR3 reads CASDGASGRGEQYF. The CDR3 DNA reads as TGTGCCTCAGACGGGGCTAGCGGGAGAGGTGAGCAGTACTTC.

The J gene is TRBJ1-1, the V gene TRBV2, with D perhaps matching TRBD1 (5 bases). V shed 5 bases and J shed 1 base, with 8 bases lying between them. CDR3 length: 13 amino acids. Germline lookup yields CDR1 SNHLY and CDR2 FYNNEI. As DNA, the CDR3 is TGTGCCAGCAGTCAGGGCGGGAACACTGAAGCTTTCTTT. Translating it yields CASSQGGNTEAFF.

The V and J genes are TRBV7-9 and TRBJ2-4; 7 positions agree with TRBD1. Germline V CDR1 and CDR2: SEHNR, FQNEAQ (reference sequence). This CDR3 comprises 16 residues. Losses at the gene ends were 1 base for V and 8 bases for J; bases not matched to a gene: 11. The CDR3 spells CASSLGRQGREHIQYF. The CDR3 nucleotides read TGTGCCAGCAGCTTAGGACGACAGGGAAGGGAGCACATTCAGTACTTC.

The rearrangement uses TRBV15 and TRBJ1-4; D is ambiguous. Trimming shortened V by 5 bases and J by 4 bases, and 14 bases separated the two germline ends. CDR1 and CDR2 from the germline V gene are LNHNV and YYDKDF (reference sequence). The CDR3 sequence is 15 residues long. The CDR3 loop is CATSWRDRHNEKLFF. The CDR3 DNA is TGTGCCACCAGCTGGCGGGATCGGCATAATGAAAAACTGTTTTTT.

CDR3 sequence: CASSQVLISGNTIYF. The CDR3 DNA follows: TGCGCCAGCAGCCAAGTCCTTATCTCTGGAAACACCATATATTTT. The chain has TRBV4-1 and TRBJ1-3; D gene unclear. The CDR3 is made up of 15 amino acids. The germline V gene has CDR1 MGHRA and CDR2 YSYEKL. The V end was cut by 1 base, the J end by 0 bases, with 7 bases between.

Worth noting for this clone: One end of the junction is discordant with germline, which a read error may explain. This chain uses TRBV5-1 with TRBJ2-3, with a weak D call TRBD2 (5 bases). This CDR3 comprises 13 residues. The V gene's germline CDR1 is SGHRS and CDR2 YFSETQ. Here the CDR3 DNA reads TGCGCCAGCGGCTTCCGGGACACAGATACGCAGTATTTT. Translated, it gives CASGFRDTDTQYF.

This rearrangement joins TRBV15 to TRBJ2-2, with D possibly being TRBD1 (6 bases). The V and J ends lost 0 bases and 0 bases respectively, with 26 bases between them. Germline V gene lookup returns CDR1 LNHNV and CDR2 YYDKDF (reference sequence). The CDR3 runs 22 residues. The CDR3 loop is CATSRDRTGSGWETSNTGELFF. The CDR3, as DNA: TGTGCCACCAGCAGAGATAGAACAGGGTCGGGTTGGGAAACTTCGAACACCGGGGAGCTGTTTTTT.